These T cell receptor beta chains were read from a single sample in a study of T cell responses to AZD1222 COVID-19 vaccine. Generated by immunoSEQ multiplex PCR, the TCRdb table keeps only in-frame clones and is missing some. The sample consists of about 150,000 clones, about 91% of them appearing once. Sequences were derived from peripheral blood, sampled 28 days after the second AZD1222 dose. All receptors derive from an adult who received the AZD1222 COVID-19 vaccine. Both conserved end residues are part of each CDR3. The D gene is left open where the match is weak. Rows give clone size only sometimes, using once, few, many, or a class for an expanded clone.

abundance: .
d_gene: .
j_gene: TRBJ1-1
v_gene: TRBV11-3
CDR3aa: CASSFLRGNTEAFF
CDR3nt: TGTGCCAGCAGCTTCCTCCGGGGGAACACTGAAGCTTTCTTT

abundance: .
d_gene: TRBD1
j_gene: TRBJ1-2
v_gene: TRBV30
CDR3aa: CAWSAGTGGYTF
CDR3nt: TGTGCCTGGAGCGCGGGGACAGGCGGCTACACCTTC

abundance: .
d_gene: .
j_gene: TRBJ2-1
v_gene: TRBV20-1
CDR3aa: CSASSDSGSGEQFF
CDR3nt: TGCAGTGCTAGTTCGGACAGTGGGTCGGGGGAGCAGTTCTTC

abundance: .
d_gene: TRBD2
j_gene: TRBJ2-2
v_gene: TRBV18
CDR3aa: CASSPPSGGSNTGELFF
CDR3nt: TGTGCCAGCTCACCTCCTAGCGGGGGGTCGAACACCGGGGAGCTGTTTTTT

abundance: few
d_gene: TRBD1
j_gene: TRBJ1-3
v_gene: TRBV30
CDR3aa: CAWSSGTVGGNTIYF
CDR3nt: TGTGCCTGGAGTTCCGGGACAGTCGGGGGAAACACCATATATTTT

abundance: .
d_gene: .
j_gene: TRBJ2-3
v_gene: TRBV18
CDR3aa: CASSPGRSSTDTQYF
CDR3nt: TGTGCCAGCTCACCAGGACGGTCGAGCACAGATACGCAGTATTTT

abundance: .
d_gene: .
j_gene: TRBJ1-2
v_gene: TRBV6-1
CDR3aa: CASSDSPGKGYTF
CDR3nt: TGTGCCAGCAGTGACAGCCCAGGGAAGGGCTACACCTTC

abundance: .
d_gene: TRBD2
j_gene: TRBJ2-2
v_gene: TRBV29-1
CDR3aa: CSASGGATGTGELFF
CDR3nt: TGCAGCGCTAGCGGGGGGGCGACGGGCACCGGGGAGCTGTTTTTT

abundance: .
d_gene: .
j_gene: TRBJ1-2
v_gene: TRBV12-3/TRBV12-4
CDR3aa: CASSAGGVYGYTF
CDR3nt: TGTGCCAGCAGTGCGGGGGGAGTCTATGGCTACACCTTC

abundance: .
d_gene: TRBD1
j_gene: TRBJ1-3
v_gene: TRBV9
CDR3aa: CASSVQQGAFGNTIYF
CDR3nt: TGTGCCAGCAGCGTACAACAGGGGGCTTTTGGAAACACCATATATTTT

abundance: .
d_gene: .
j_gene: TRBJ1-5
v_gene: TRBV18
CDR3aa: CASSAGGLGNQPQHF
CDR3nt: TGTGCCAGCTCAGCCGGGGGGCTGGGCAATCAGCCCCAGCATTTT

abundance: few
d_gene: .
j_gene: TRBJ1-1
v_gene: TRBV28
CDR3aa: CASSLGPRNTEAFF
CDR3nt: TGTGCCAGCAGTTTAGGACCGAGGAACACTGAAGCTTTCTTT

abundance: .
d_gene: .
j_gene: TRBJ2-7
v_gene: TRBV19
CDR3aa: CASSSRQYIEQYF
CDR3nt: TGTGCCAGTAGTAGTCGACAGTACATCGAGCAGTACTTC

abundance: .
d_gene: .
j_gene: TRBJ2-7
v_gene: TRBV7-9
CDR3aa: CASSLENSYEQYF
CDR3nt: TGTGCCAGCAGCTTGGAGAACTCCTACGAGCAGTACTTC

abundance: .
d_gene: TRBD2
j_gene: TRBJ2-1
v_gene: TRBV10-3
CDR3aa: CAITAGKGLAGSYNEQFF
CDR3nt: TGTGCCATCACGGCAGGGAAGGGACTAGCGGGTTCCTACAATGAGCAGTTCTTC

abundance: .
d_gene: TRBD2
j_gene: TRBJ2-7
v_gene: TRBV7-3
CDR3aa: CASSLNGGSFDEQYF
CDR3nt: TGTGCCAGCAGCTTAAACGGCGGGAGCTTTGACGAGCAGTACTTC

abundance: .
d_gene: .
j_gene: TRBJ2-5
v_gene: TRBV19
CDR3aa: CASSIGTQETQYF
CDR3nt: TGTGCCAGTAGTATAGGGACCCAAGAGACCCAGTACTTC

abundance: .
d_gene: .
j_gene: TRBJ1-5
v_gene: TRBV1
CDR3aa: CTSSRCPDKLNQPQHF
CDR3nt: TGCACCAGCAGCCGATGTCCGGACAAACTCAATCAGCCCCAGCATTTT

abundance: once
d_gene: TRBD2
j_gene: TRBJ2-1
v_gene: TRBV19
CDR3aa: CASFSGRAFNEQFF
CDR3nt: TGTGCCAGCTTTAGCGGGAGGGCCTTCAATGAGCAGTTCTTC

abundance: .
d_gene: .
j_gene: TRBJ1-6
v_gene: TRBV30
CDR3aa: CAWGRYNSPLHF
CDR3nt: TGTGCCTGGGGACGATATAATTCACCCCTCCACTTT

abundance: .
d_gene: TRBD1
j_gene: TRBJ1-2
v_gene: TRBV7-9
CDR3aa: CASSLAGQGVRGYTF
CDR3nt: TGTGCCAGCAGCTTAGCGGGACAGGGGGTTCGAGGCTACACCTTC

abundance: .
d_gene: .
j_gene: TRBJ2-1
v_gene: TRBV2
CDR3aa: CASTEAGQPNEQFF
CDR3nt: TGTGCCAGCACCGAGGCGGGACAACCCAATGAGCAGTTCTTC

abundance: .
d_gene: .
j_gene: TRBJ2-5
v_gene: TRBV4-3
CDR3aa: CASSQDVRGFGKETQYF
CDR3nt: TGCGCCAGCAGCCAAGATGTGAGGGGTTTCGGTAAAGAGACCCAGTACTTC

abundance: .
d_gene: .
j_gene: TRBJ1-2
v_gene: TRBV6-5
CDR3aa: CASSYGLIYGYTF
CDR3nt: TGTGCCAGCAGTTACGGTCTCATCTATGGCTACACCTTC